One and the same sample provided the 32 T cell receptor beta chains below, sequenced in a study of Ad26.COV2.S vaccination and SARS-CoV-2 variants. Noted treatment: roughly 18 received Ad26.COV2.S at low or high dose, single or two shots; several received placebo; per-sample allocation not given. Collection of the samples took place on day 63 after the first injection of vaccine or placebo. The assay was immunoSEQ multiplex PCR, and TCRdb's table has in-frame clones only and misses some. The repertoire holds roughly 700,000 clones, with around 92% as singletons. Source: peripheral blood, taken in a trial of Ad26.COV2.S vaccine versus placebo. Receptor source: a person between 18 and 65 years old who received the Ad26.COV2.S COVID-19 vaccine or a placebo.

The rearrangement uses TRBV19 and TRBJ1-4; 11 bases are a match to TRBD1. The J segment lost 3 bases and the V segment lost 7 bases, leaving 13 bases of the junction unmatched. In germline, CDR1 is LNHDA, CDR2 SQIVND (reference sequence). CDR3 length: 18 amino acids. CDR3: CASMYRTGGYGANEKLFF. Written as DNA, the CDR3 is TGTGCCAGTATGTATCGGACAGGGGGCTACGGCGCTAATGAAAAACTGTTTTTT.

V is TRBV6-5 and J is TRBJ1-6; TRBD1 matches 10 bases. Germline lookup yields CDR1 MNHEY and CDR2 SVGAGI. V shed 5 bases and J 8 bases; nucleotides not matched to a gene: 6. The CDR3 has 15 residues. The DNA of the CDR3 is TGTGCCAGCAGTCCCAGACAGGGGGCATATTCACCCCTCCACTTT. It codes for CASSPRQGAYSPLHF.

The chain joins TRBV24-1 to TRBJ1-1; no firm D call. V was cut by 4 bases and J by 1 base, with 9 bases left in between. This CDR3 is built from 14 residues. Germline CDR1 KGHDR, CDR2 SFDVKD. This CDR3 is CATSDGGKNTEAFF. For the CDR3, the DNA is TGTGCCACCAGTGACGGAGGAAAGAACACTGAAGCTTTCTTT.

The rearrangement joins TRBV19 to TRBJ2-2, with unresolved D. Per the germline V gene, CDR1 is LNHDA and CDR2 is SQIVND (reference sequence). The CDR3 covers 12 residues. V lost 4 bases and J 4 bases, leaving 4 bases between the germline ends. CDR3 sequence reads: CASSKATGELFF. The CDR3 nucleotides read TGTGCCAGTAGTAAGGCCACCGGGGAGCTGTTTTTT.

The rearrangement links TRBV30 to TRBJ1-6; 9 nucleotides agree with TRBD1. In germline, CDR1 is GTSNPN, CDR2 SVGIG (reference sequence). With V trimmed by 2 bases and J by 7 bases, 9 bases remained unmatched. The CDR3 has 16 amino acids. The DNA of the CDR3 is TGTGCCTGGAGTACGCGGACAGGGGTGTGGAATTCACCCCTCCACTTT. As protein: CAWSTRTGVWNSPLHF. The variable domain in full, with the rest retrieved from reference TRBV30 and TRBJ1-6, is SQTIHQWPATLVQPVGSPLSLECTVEGTSNPNLYWYRQAAGRGLQLLFYSVGIGQISSEVPQNLSASRPQDRQFILSSKKLLLSDSGFYLCAWSTRTGVWNSPLHFGNGTRLTVT.

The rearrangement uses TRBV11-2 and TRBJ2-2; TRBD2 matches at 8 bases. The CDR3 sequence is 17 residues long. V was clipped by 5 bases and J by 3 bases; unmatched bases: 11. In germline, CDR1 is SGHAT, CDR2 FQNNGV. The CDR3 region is CASSPRGGSWDTGELFF. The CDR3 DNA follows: TGTGCCAGCAGCCCACGGGGGGGGAGCTGGGACACCGGGGAGCTGTTTTTT.

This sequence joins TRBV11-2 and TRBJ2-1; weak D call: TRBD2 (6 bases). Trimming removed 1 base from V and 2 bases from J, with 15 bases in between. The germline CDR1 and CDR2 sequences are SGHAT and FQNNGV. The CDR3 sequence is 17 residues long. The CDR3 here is CASSLVYGLATYNEQFF. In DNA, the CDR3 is TGTGCCAGCAGCTTAGTATACGGGCTAGCGACCTACAATGAGCAGTTCTTC.

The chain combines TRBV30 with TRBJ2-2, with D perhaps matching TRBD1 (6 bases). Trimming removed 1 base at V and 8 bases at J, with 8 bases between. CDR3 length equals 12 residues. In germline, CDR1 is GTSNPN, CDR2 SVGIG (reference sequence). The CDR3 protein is CAWSGQGGELFF. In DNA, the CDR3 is TGTGCCTGGAGTGGGCAGGGGGGGGAGCTGTTTTTT.

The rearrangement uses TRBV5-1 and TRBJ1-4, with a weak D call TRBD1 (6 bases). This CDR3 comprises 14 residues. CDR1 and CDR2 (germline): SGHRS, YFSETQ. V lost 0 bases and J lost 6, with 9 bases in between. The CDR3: CASSLGQVHEKLFF. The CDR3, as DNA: TGCGCCAGCAGCTTGGGACAGGTTCATGAAAAACTGTTTTTT.

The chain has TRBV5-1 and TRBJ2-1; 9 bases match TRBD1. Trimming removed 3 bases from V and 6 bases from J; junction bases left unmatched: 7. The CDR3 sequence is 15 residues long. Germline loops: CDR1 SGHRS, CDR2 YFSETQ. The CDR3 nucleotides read TGCGCCAGCAGCTCGGGACAGGGCAATCCCAATGAGCAGTTCTTC. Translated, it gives CASSSGQGNPNEQFF.

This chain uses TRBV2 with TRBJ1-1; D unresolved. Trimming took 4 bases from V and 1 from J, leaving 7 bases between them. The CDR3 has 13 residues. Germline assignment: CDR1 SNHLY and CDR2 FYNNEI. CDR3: CASSADTNTEAFF. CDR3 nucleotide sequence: TGTGCCAGCAGTGCGGATACGAACACTGAAGCTTTCTTT.

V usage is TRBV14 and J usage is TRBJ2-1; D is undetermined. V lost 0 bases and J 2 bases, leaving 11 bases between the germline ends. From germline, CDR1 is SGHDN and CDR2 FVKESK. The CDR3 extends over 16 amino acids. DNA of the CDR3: TGTGCCAGCAGCCAAGATCAGGCCCCCCCCTACAATGAGCAGTTCTTC. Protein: CASSQDQAPPYNEQFF. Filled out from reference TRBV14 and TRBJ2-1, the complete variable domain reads EAGVTQFPSHSVIEKGQTVTLRCDPISGHDNLYWYRRVMGKEIKFLLHFVKESKQDESGMPNNRFLAERTGGTYSTLKVQPAELEDSGVYFCASSQDQAPPYNEQFFGPGTRLTVL.

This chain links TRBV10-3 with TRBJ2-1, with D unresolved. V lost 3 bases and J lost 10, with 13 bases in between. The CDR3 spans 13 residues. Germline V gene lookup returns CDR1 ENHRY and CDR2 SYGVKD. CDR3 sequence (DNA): TGTGCCATCAGTGATTTACAACCGAGGGAGCAGTTCTTC. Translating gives CAISDLQPREQFF.

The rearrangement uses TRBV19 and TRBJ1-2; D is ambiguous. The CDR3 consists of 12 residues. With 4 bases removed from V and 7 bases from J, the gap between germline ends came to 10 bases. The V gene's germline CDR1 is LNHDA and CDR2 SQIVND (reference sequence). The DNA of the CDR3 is TGTGCCAGTAGTACAGTGGCCAGTGGCTACACCTTC. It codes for CASSTVASGYTF.

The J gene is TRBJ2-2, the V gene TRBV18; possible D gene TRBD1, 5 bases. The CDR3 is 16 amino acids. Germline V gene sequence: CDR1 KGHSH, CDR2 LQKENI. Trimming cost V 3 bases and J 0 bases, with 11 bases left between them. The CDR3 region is CASSPNGHTNTGELFF. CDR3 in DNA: TGTGCCAGCTCACCGAACGGACACACGAACACCGGGGAGCTGTTTTTT.

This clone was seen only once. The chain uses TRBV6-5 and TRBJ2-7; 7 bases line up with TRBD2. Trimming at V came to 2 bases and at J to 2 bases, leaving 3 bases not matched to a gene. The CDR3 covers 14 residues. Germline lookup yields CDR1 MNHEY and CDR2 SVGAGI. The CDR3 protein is CASSYSGAPYEQYF. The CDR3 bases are TGTGCCAGCAGTTACAGCGGGGCCCCCTACGAGCAGTACTTC.

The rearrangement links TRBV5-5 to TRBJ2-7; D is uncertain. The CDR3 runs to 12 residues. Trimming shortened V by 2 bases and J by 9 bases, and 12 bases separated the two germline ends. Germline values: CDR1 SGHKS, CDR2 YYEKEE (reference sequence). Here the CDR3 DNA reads TGTGCCAGCAGCTTTAATGGTGAAATGCAGTACTTC. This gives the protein CASSFNGEMQYF.

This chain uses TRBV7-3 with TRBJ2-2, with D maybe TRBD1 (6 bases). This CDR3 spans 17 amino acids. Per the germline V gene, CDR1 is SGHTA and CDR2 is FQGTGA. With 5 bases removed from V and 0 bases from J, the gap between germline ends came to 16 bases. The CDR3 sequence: CASSDLQGKPNTGELFF. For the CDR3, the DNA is TGTGCCAGCAGCGACTTGCAGGGGAAGCCGAACACCGGGGAGCTGTTTTTT.

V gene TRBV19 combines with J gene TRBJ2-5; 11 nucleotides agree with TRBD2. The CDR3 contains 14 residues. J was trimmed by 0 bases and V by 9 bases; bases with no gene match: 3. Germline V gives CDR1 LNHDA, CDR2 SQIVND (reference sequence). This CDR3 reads CASASGGYQETQYF. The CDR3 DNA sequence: TGTGCCAGCGCTAGCGGGGGGTACCAAGAGACCCAGTACTTC.

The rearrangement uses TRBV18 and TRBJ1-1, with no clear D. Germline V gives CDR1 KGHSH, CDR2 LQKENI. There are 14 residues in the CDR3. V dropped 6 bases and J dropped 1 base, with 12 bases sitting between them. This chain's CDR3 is CASSEGPANTEAFF. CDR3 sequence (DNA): TGTGCCAGCTCGGAAGGACCCGCGAACACTGAAGCTTTCTTT.

The CDR3 nucleotides read TGTGCCAGCAGCTTGTATTCAGGGCGGAACACAGATACGCAGTATTTT. Encoded protein: CASSLYSGRNTDTQYF. This sequence joins TRBV5-4 and TRBJ2-3, with D maybe TRBD1 (5 bases). There are 16 residues in the CDR3. CDR1 is SGHNT and CDR2 is YYREEE in the germline V gene (reference sequence). The ends were cut back, 1 base at V and 2 bases at J, with 14 bases in the middle.

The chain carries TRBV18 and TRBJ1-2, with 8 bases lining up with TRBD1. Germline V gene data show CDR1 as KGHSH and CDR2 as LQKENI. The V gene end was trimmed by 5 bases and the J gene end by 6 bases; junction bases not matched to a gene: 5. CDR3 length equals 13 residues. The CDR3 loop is CASSFGQGNGYTF. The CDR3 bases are TGTGCCAGCTCATTTGGACAGGGCAATGGCTACACCTTC.

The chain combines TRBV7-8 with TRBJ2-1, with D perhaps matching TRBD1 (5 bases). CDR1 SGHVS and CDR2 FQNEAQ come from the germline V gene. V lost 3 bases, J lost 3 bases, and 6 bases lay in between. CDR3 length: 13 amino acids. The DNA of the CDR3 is TGTGCCAGCAGCTTTGACAGCTACAATGAGCAGTTCTTC. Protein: CASSFDSYNEQFF.

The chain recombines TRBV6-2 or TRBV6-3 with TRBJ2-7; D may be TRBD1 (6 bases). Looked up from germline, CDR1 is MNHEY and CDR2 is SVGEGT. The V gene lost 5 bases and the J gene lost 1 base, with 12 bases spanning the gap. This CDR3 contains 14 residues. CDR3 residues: CASSLLTGSYEQYF. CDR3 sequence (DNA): TGTGCCAGCAGTCTCCTAACAGGGTCCTACGAGCAGTACTTC.

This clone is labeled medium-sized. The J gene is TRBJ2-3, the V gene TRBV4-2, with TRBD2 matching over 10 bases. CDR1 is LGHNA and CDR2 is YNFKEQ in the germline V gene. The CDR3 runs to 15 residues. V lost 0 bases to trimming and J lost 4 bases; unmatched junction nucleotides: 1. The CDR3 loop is CASSQEAGGPDTQYF. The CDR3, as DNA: TGTGCCAGCAGCCAAGAAGCGGGAGGGCCAGATACGCAGTATTTT.

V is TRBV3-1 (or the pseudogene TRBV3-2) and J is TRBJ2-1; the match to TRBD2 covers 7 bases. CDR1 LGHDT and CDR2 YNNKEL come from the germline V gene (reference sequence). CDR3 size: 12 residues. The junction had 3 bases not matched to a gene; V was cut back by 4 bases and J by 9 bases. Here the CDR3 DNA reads TGTGCCAGCAGCCTTGCGGGGGTTGAGCAGTTCTTC. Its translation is CASSLAGVEQFF.

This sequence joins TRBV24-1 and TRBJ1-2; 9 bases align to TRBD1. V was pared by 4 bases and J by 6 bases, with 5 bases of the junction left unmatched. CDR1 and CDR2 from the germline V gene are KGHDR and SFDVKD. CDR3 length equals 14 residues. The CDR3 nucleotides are TGTGCCACCAGTGACACGACAGGGGGTAATGGCTACACCTTC. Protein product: CATSDTTGGNGYTF.

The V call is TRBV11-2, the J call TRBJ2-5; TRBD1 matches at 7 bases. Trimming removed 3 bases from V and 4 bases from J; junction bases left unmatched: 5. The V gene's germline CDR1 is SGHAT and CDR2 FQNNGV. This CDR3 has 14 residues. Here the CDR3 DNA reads TGTGCCAGCAGCTTCCGACAGGGCAGAGAGACCCAGTACTTC. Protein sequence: CASSFRQGRETQYF.

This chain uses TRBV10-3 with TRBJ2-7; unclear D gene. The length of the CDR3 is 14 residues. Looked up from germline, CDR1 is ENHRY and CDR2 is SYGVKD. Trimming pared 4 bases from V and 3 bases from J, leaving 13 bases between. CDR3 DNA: TGTGCCATCAGTGGGGTTGGGGTTAACTACGAGCAGTACTTC. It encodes CAISGVGVNYEQYF.

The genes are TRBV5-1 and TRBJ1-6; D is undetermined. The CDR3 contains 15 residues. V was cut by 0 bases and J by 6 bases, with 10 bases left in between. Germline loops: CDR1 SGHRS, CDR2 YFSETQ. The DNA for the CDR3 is TGCGCCAGCAGCTTGGGACCAGATTCTAATTCACCCCTCCACTTT. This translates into CASSLGPDSNSPLHF.

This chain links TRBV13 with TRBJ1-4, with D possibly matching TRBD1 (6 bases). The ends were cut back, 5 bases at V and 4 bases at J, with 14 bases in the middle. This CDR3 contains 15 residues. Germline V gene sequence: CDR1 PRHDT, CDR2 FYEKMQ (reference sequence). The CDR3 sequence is CASSPKTGVNEKLFF. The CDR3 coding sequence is TGTGCCAGCAGCCCGAAGACAGGCGTTAATGAAAAACTGTTTTTT. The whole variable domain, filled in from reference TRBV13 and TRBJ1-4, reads AAGVIQSPRHLIKEKRETATLKCYPIPRHDTVYWYQQGPGQDPQFLISFYEKMQSDKGSIPDRFSAQQFSDYHSELNMSSLELGDSALYFCASSPKTGVNEKLFFGSGTQLSVL.

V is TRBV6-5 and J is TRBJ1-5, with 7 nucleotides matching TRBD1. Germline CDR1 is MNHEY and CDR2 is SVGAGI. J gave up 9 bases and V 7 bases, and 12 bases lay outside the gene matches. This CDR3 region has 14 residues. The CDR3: CASTSGQTYRPQHF. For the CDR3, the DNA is TGTGCCAGCACTTCGGGACAGACTTATCGGCCCCAGCATTTT.